The 11 T cell receptor beta chains in this list originate from one sample, sequenced in a study of T cell responses to AZD1222 COVID-19 vaccine. Some clones are missing from TCRdb's copy, which holds only in-frame ones; the method was immunoSEQ multiplex PCR. This repertoire shows 100,000 to 150,000 clones, 88% found once; its top ten account for 7.5% to 8%. Sequencing used peripheral blood, obtained on day 0 of AZD1222 vaccination. Receptors originate from an adult in good health.

The V and J genes are TRBV7-2 and TRBJ1-5; D gene uncertain. V was clipped by 5 bases and J by 5 bases, with 7 bases between them. The germline V gene encodes CDR1 SGHTA and CDR2 FQGNSA. The CDR3 sequence is 12 residues long. CDR3 nucleotides: TGTGCCAGCAGCAATGCGGATCAGCCCCAGCATTTT. Translation: CASSNADQPQHF.

V and J are TRBV24-1 and TRBJ2-7, with D perhaps TRBD1 (6 bases). The CDR3 has 14 amino acids. Germline lookup yields CDR1 KGHDR and CDR2 SFDVKD. V was trimmed by 4 bases and J by 6 bases, leaving 15 bases between them. CDR3 sequence: CATSENGWGREQYF. Here the CDR3 DNA reads TGTGCCACCAGTGAGAATGGTTGGGGGCGCGAGCAGTACTTC.

The rearrangement uses TRBV27 and TRBJ1-2, with 9 bases aligning to TRBD1. This CDR3 has 17 residues. Trimming cost V 6 bases and J 5 bases; bases outside gene matches: 16. Germline CDR1 is MNHEY and CDR2 is SMNVEV (reference sequence). CDR3 amino acids: CASREGQGSYNGYGYTF. CDR3 DNA: TGTGCCAGCAGAGAGGGACAGGGCTCGTATAACGGGTATGGCTACACCTTC.

The chain carries TRBV28 and TRBJ2-5, with 8 bases matching TRBD1. The CDR3 sequence is 13 residues long. Germline loops: CDR1 MDHEN, CDR2 SYDVKM. Trimming cost V 7 bases and J 5 bases; bases outside gene matches: 6. The CDR3: CASITGGRETQYF. The CDR3 coding sequence is TGTGCCAGCATCACAGGGGGACGGGAGACCCAGTACTTC.

V is TRBV6-6 and J is TRBJ1-4; D gene unclear. This CDR3 region has 14 residues. The germline gives CDR1 MNHNY, CDR2 SVGAGI (reference sequence). The germline V and J ends were trimmed by 3 bases and 0 bases, with 5 bases remaining between them. The DNA of the CDR3 is TGTGCCAGCAGTTATCGTTCAACTAATGAAAAACTGTTTTTT. Amino acid sequence: CASSYRSTNEKLFF.

The chain has TRBV19 and TRBJ1-4, with D maybe TRBD1 (6 bases). V gave up 3 bases and J gave up 0 bases, with 23 bases separating them. Germline CDR1 reads LNHDA; CDR2 reads SQIVND (reference sequence). The CDR3 loop spans 20 amino acids. CDR3 loop: CASSMRPQWTERTTNEKLFF. For the CDR3, the DNA is TGTGCCAGTAGTATGCGCCCTCAGTGGACAGAAAGAACAACTAATGAAAAACTGTTTTTT.

The chain employs TRBV5-1 and TRBJ2-7; D may be TRBD1 (6 bases). Germline assignment: CDR1 SGHRS and CDR2 YFSETQ. This CDR3 comprises 13 residues. Trimming removed 5 bases at V and 7 bases at J, with 16 bases between. The DNA of the CDR3 is TGCGCCAGCAGAACAGGGACCGGGCCGGAGCAGTACTTC. Residues: CASRTGTGPEQYF.

J is TRBJ1-6 and V is TRBV2, with D possibly matching TRBD1 (6 bases). Germline CDR1 is SNHLY and CDR2 is FYNNEI. The CDR3 has 16 amino acids. Trimming took 5 bases from V and 7 from J, leaving 18 bases between them. This CDR3 reads CASSPNRERLNSPLHF. In DNA form, the CDR3 reads TGTGCCAGCAGTCCCAACAGGGAGAGATTGAATTCACCCCTCCACTTT.

This rearrangement joins TRBV10-3 to TRBJ2-7; 8 bases fit TRBD1. The CDR3 covers 17 residues. The ends lost 0 bases at V and 4 bases at J; junction bases unmatched: 11. Germline assignment: CDR1 ENHRY and CDR2 SYGVKD. The CDR3 DNA sequence: TGTGCCATCAGTGAGTCAGGGACAGGACGTAGGTTTTACGAGCAGTACTTC. This codes for CAISESGTGRRFYEQYF.

This clone was seen a handful of times. V and J are TRBV20-1 and TRBJ1-4, with unresolved D. Germline lookup yields CDR1 DFQATT and CDR2 SNEGSKA (reference sequence). V lost 3 bases and J 5 bases, leaving 4 bases between the germline ends. The CDR3 totals 11 residues. DNA for the CDR3: TGCAGTGCTAGCAGGAATGAAAAACTGTTTTTT. It yields the protein CSASRNEKLFF.

The genes are TRBV6-5 and TRBJ2-3; 9 bases are shared with TRBD2. The CDR3 totals 14 residues. Germline CDR1 MNHEY, CDR2 SVGAGI. V was pared by 6 bases and J by 4 bases, with 5 bases of the junction left unmatched. Written as DNA, the CDR3 is TGTGCCAGCAGGATTAGCGGGGGATCAGATACGCAGTATTTT. Its translation is CASRISGGSDTQYF.